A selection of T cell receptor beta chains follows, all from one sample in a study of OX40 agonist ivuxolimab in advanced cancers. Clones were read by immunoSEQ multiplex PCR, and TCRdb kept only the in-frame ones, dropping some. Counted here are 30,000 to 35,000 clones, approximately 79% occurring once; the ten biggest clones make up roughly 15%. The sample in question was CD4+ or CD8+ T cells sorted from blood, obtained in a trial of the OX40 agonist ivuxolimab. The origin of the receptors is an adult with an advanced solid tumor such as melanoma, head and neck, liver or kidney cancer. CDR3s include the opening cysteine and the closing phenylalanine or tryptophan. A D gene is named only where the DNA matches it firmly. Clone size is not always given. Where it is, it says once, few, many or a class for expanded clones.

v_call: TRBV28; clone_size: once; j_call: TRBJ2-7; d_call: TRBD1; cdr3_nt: TGTGCCAGCAGAACACCGGGACAGGGAGGCGAGCAGTACTTC; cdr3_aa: CASRTPGQGGEQYF
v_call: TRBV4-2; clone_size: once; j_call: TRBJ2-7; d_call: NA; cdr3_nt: TGTGCCAGCAGCCAAGATGTCGGCGGGATCTTCGAGCAGTACTTC; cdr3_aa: CASSQDVGGIFEQYF
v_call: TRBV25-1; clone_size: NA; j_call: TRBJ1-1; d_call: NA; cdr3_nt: TGTGCCAGCTCTTGGGGGAACACTGAAGCTTTCTTT; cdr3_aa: CASSWGNTEAFF
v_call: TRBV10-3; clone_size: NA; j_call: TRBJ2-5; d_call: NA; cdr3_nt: TGTGCTATCAGTGAGTCGATAATTGGGATGGGGACCCAGTACTTC; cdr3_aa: CAISESIIGMGTQYF
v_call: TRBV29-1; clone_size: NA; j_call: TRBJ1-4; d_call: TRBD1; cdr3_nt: TGCAGCGGTAGACAGGGGACTAATGAAAAACTGTTTTTT; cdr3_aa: CSGRQGTNEKLFF
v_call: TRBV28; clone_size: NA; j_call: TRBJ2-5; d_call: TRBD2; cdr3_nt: TGTGCCAGCAGCCCCGGGACTAACCAAGAGACCCAGTACTTC; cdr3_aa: CASSPGTNQETQYF
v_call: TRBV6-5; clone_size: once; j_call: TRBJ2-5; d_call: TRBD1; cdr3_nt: TGTGCCAGCAGTTCGGGACAGGCAATCCAAGAGACCCAGTACTTC; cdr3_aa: CASSSGQAIQETQYF
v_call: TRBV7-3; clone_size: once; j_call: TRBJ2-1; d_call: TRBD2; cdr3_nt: TGTGCCAGCAGCCCCGAGGGAGGGCTAGTCAATGAGCAGTTCTTC; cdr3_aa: CASSPEGGLVNEQFF
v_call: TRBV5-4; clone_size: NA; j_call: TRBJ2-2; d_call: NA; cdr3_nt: TGTGCCAGCAGCTTCTGGGGCGGGGAGCTGTTTTTT; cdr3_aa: CASSFWGGELFF
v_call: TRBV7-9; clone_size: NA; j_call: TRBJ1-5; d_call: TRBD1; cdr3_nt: TGTGCCAGCAGCTTAGGTACAGGGGCTGGGGGCAATCAGCCCCAGCATTTT; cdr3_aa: CASSLGTGAGGNQPQHF
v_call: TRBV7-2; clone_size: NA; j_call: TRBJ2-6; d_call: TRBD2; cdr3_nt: TGTGCCAGCAGCTTAGACGTCCAGCGGGGAGGGAGGGCCAACGTCCTGACTTTC; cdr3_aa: CASSLDVQRGGRANVLTF
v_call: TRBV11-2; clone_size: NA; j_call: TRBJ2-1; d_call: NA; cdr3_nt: TGTGCCAGCCAGGGCTATGAGCAGTTCTTC; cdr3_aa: CASQGYEQFF
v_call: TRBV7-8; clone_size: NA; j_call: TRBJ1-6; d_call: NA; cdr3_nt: TGTGCCAGCAGCTCAGTGGCGGGGTTAGGTTCACCCCTCCACTTT; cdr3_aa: CASSSVAGLGSPLHF
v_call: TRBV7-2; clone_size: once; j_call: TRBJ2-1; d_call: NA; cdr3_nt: TGTGCCAGCAGCTTCCGGTTCGATGAGCAGTTCTTC; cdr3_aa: CASSFRFDEQFF
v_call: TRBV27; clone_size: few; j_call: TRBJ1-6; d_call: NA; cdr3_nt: TGTGCCAGCGGTGATTCAACTTCACCCCTCCACTTT; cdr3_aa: CASGDSTSPLHF
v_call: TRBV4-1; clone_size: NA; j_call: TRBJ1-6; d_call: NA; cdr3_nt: TGCGCCAGCAGCCAAGATGGTGGGGGTTATTCACCCCTCCACTTT; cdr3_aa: CASSQDGGGYSPLHF
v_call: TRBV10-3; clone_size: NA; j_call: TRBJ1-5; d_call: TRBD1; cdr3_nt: TGTGCCATCAGTGAGTGGGGACAGGGACATCAGCCCCAGCATTTT; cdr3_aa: CAISEWGQGHQPQHF